This T cell receptor (beta chain) was found in a study of T cells in Graves' hyperthyroidism and ophthalmopathy. Study-wide results and caveats: Among thyroid clonotypes expanded above 0.001, most also appeared in blood.

RNA transcripts gave rise to amplified TCR beta CDR3 regions. Using the HTBI primer set, a first-round RT-PCR was run on the TCR CDR3. MiXCR, run by TCRdb on the multiplex PCR reads, gives a single entry per CDR3 protein. The sample has 500,000 to 650,000 distinct CDR3 sequences, 12% to 15% seen once. This clonotype was observed many times. Antigen specificity is unknown. Clinicians diagnosed patients from clinical symptoms, serum thyroxine and TRAb, thyroid ultrasound and orbital computed tomography. Germline V gene lookup returns CDR1 KGHSH and CDR2 LQKENI. The CDR3 runs to 15 residues. Trimming at V came to 0 bases and at J to 6 bases, leaving 6 bases not matched to a gene.

This TCR came from a woman in her 40s with Graves' hyperthyroidism. The sequencing sample was made of blood. The chain couples TRBV18 to TRBJ2-7; 9 nucleotides line up with TRBD2. CDR3 DNA: TGTGCCAGCTCACCACCCTCCGCGGGAGGGAGCGAGCAGTACTTC. Its translation is CASSPPSAGGSEQYF. Combining the CDR3 with reference TRBV18 and TRBJ2-7 gives the whole variable domain NAGVMQNPRHLVRRRGQEARLRCSPMKGHSHVYWYRQLPEEGLKFMVYLQKENIIDESGMPKERFSAEFPKEGPSILRIQQVVRGDSAAYFCASSPPSAGGSEQYFGPGTRLTVT.